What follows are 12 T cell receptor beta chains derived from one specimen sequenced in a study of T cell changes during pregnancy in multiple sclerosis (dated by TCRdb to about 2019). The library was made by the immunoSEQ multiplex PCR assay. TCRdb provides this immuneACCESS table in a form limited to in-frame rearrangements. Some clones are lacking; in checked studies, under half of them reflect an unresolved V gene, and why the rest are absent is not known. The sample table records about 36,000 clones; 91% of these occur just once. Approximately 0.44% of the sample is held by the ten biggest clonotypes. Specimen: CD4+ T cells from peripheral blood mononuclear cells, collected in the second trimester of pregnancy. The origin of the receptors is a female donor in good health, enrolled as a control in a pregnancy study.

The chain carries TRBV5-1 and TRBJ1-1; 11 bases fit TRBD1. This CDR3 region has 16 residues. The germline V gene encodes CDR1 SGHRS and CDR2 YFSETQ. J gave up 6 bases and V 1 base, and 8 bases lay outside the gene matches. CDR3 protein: CASSLSGQGAKAEAFF. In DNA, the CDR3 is TGCGCCAGCAGCTTGTCAGGACAGGGGGCGAAGGCTGAAGCTTTCTTT.

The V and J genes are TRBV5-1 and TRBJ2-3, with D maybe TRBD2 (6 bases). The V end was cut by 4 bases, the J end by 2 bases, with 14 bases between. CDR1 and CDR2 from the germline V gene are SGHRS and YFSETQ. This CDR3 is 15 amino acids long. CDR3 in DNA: TGCGCCAGCAGCCCGACTAGTTCTAACACAGATACGCAGTATTTT. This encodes CASSPTSSNTDTQYF.

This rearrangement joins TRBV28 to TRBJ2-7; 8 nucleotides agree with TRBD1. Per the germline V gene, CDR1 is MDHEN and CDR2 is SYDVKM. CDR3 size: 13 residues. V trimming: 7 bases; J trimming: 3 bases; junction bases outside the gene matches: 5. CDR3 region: CASIPGGGYEQYF. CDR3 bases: TGTGCCAGCATCCCAGGGGGCGGCTACGAGCAGTACTTC.

The chain's CDR3 is CASSLVDPTGLNEQFF. Written as DNA, the CDR3 is TGTGCCAGCAGCTTAGTGGACCCGACGGGACTCAATGAGCAGTTCTTC. This chain links TRBV7-2 with TRBJ2-1; maybe TRBD2 (6 bases). The CDR3 spans 16 residues. The germline V and J ends were trimmed by 1 base and 6 bases, with 16 bases remaining between them. Per germline, CDR1 SGHTA and CDR2 FQGNSA.

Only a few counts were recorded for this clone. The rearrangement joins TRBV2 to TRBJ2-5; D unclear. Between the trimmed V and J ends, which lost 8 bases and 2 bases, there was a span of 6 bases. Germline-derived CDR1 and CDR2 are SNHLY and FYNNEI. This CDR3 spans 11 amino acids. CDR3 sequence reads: CASGFQETQYF. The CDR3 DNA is TGTGCCAGCGGCTTTCAAGAGACCCAGTACTTC.

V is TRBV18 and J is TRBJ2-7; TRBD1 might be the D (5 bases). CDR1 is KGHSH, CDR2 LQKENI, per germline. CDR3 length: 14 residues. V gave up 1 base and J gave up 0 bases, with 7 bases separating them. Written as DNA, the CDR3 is TGTGCCAGCTCACCACGACAGAGCTCCTACGAGCAGTACTTC. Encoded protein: CASSPRQSSYEQYF. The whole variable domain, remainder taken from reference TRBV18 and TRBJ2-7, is NAGVMQNPRHLVRRRGQEARLRCSPMKGHSHVYWYRQLPEEGLKFMVYLQKENIIDESGMPKERFSAEFPKEGPSILRIQQVVRGDSAAYFCASSPRQSSYEQYFGPGTRLTVT.

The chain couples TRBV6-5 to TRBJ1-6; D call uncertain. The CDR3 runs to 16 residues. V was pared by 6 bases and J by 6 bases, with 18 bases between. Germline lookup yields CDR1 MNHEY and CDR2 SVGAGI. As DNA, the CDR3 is TGTGCCAGCAGATACCTGAAGATGGGAGTTAATTCACCCCTCCACTTT. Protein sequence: CASRYLKMGVNSPLHF.

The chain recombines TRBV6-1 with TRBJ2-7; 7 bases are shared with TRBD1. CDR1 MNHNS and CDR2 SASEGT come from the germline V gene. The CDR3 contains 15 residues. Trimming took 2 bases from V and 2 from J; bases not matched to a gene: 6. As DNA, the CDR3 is TGTGCCAGCAGTGAACATGGGACAGAGCCCTACGAGCAGTACTTC. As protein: CASSEHGTEPYEQYF.

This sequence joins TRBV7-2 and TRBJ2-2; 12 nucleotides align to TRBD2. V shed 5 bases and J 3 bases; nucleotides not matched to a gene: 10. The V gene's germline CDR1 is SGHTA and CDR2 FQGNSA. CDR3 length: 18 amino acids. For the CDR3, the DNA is TGTGCCAGCAGCCCGATACTAGCGGGAGGTTCCTACACCGGGGAGCTGTTTTTT. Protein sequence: CASSPILAGGSYTGELFF.

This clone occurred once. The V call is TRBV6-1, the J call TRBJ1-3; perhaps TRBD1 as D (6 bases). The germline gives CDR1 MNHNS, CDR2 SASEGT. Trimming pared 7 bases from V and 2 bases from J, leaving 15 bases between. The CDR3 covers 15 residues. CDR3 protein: CASIPSGEAGNTIYF. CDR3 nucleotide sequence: TGTGCCAGCATCCCGTCAGGGGAAGCTGGAAACACCATATATTTT.

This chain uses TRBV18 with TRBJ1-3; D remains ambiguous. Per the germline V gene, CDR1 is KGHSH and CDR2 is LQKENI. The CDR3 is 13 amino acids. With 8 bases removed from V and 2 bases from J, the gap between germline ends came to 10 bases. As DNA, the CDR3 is TGTGCCAGCCTATATAATCCTGGAAACACCATATATTTT. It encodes CASLYNPGNTIYF.

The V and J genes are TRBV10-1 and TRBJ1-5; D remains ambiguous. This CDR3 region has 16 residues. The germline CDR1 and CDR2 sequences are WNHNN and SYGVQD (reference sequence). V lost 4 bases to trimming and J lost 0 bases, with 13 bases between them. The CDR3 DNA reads TGCGCCAGCAGTGGGAGGATTGGGGTTAGCAATCAGCCCCAGCATTTT. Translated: CASSGRIGVSNQPQHF.